The 17 T cell receptor beta chains below all came from one sample that was sequenced in a study. TCRdb recomputed calls from the reads with MiXCR, one row per CDR3 protein. The table lists some 15,000 distinct CDR3 sequences, around 35% of them singletons. The specimen was blood. The source is a human donor.

This clonotype is deemed medium-sized (0.01 to 0.1%). Written as DNA, the CDR3 is TGCAGCGTTGCAGGGGCTATTTACAATGAGCAGTTCTTC. Translated: CSVAGAIYNEQFF. This chain links TRBV29-1 with TRBJ2-1; D might be TRBD1 (6 bases). In germline, CDR1 is SQVTM, CDR2 ANQGSEA. This CDR3 has 13 residues. The V end lost 4 bases, the J end lost 4 bases, and 11 bases lay between the germline ends.

This clonotype has just one count. Because it lacks the conserved phenylalanine or tryptophan at the end, this CDR3 is likely a read error. The rearrangement links TRBV29-1 to TRBJ2-7, with 7 bases matching TRBD2. The J call may not be correct, given that the DNA end is closer to TRBJ2-1. The CDR3 loop spans 13 amino acids. Germline-derived CDR1 and CDR2 are SQVTM and ANQGSEA. The CDR3 DNA reads TGCAGCGTTGAAGGCGGGAGCTCCTACGAGCAGTTCGAT. It yields the protein CSVEGGSSYEQFD.

By its share, this clonotype is medium-sized. The chain links TRBV18 to TRBJ2-1; D unresolved. The CDR3 is 14 amino acids. Trimming shortened V by 2 bases and J by 0 bases, and 5 bases separated the two germline ends. Germline-derived CDR1 and CDR2 are KGHSH and LQKENI. As DNA, the CDR3 is TGTGCCAGCTCACCAGCTAGCTCCTACAATGAGCAGTTCTTC. Residues: CASSPASSYNEQFF.

This clonotype was counted ten times or more. The CDR3 loop reads CASSQESTVTYGYTF. In DNA form, the CDR3 reads TGTGCCAGCAGCCAAGAGTCGACAGTGACCTATGGCTACACCTTC. The chain uses TRBV4-2 and TRBJ1-2; tentative D call: TRBD1 (5 bases). This CDR3 has 15 amino acids. The V gene lost 0 bases and the J gene lost 4 bases, with 12 bases spanning the gap. CDR1 is LGHNA, CDR2 YNFKEQ, per germline.

This clonotype ranks as medium-sized. The CDR3 DNA sequence: TGTGCCAGCAGCCTTTACAGGAGCTCTGGAAACACCATATATTTT. It translates to CASSLYRSSGNTIYF. The chain has TRBV5-4 and TRBJ1-3; possible D gene TRBD1, 5 bases. Germline V gene lookup returns CDR1 SGHNT and CDR2 YYREEE (reference sequence). V was cut by 4 bases and J by 0 bases, with 11 bases left in between. The CDR3 contains 15 residues. Looking up the rest from reference TRBV5-4 and TRBJ1-3 gives the full variable domain: ETGVTQSPTHLIKTRGQQVTLRCSSQSGHNTVSWYQQALGQGPQFIFQYYREEENGRGNFPPRFSGLQFPNYSSELNVNALELDDSALYLCASSLYRSSGNTIYFGEGSWLTVV.

The V call is TRBV11-3, the J call TRBJ2-5; 7 nucleotides match TRBD2. CDR1 is SGHNT and CDR2 is YENEEA in the germline V gene. V shed 1 base, J shed 5 bases, and the junction held 10 bases outside the gene matches. The CDR3 sequence is 16 residues long. CDR3 loop: CASSLGGTHGRETQYF. The DNA of the CDR3 is TGTGCCAGCAGCTTAGGGGGGACTCACGGGAGGGAGACCCAGTACTTC.

By frequency in the sample, this clonotype is medium-sized. The chain joins TRBV30 to TRBJ2-7; 9 nucleotides align to TRBD1. The CDR3 has 13 amino acids. Germline lookup yields CDR1 GTSNPN and CDR2 SVGIG (reference sequence). V lost 3 bases, J lost 3 bases, and 3 bases stayed unmatched. The CDR3: CAWRVTGGYEQYF. Here the CDR3 DNA reads TGTGCCTGGAGGGTGACAGGGGGCTACGAGCAGTACTTC.

As for this clonotype: A single base separates this from a much larger clone, so it may be a read error. The chain joins TRBV4-2 to TRBJ1-5; D is possibly TRBD1 (6 bases). Germline V gene data show CDR1 as LGHNA and CDR2 as YNFKEQ. This CDR3 has 15 amino acids. The chain's CDR3 is CASSDEEGGISPQNF. The CDR3 nucleotides read TGTGCCAGCAGCGACGAAGAGGGGGGGATTTCACCCCAGAATTTT.

A word on this clonotype: The junction departs from the called germline gene at one end, perhaps through a read error. CDR3 region: CASSQESGTGGIQYF. The CDR3 DNA reads TGCGCCAGCAGCCAAGAATCCGGGACAGGGGGCATTCAGTACTTC. This chain connects TRBV7-3 to TRBJ2-4, with 11 bases aligning to TRBD1. This CDR3 has 15 amino acids. Germline CDR1 and CDR2: SGHTA and FQGTGA.

In its sample, this clonotype was seen many times. The chain recombines TRBV4-3 with TRBJ2-3; 11 bases line up with TRBD2. Per germline, CDR1 LGHNA and CDR2 YSLEER. The CDR3 spans 17 residues. Trimming at V came to 0 bases and at J to 4 bases, leaving 6 bases not matched to a gene. The CDR3 sequence: CASSQELAGAGADTQYF. The CDR3 coding sequence is TGCGCCAGCAGCCAAGAACTAGCGGGAGCGGGGGCAGATACGCAGTATTTT.

This clonotype was recorded a few times. This chain joins TRBV4-1 and TRBJ2-2; TRBD1 or TRBD2 may be the D gene (6 bases each). Germline V CDR1 and CDR2: MGHRA, YSYEKL. This CDR3 spans 15 amino acids. V lost 4 bases and J 6 bases, leaving 15 bases between the germline ends. DNA of the CDR3: TGCGCCAGCAGCCGCTACAGGGAGGATCCCGGGGAGCTGTTTTTT. Its translation: CASSRYREDPGELFF.

At least ten counts were recorded for this clonotype. The V and J genes are TRBV30 and TRBJ2-7; 7 positions agree with TRBD2. Germline CDR1 GTSNPN, CDR2 SVGIG (reference sequence). J was trimmed by 2 bases and V by 3 bases; bases with no gene match: 13. The CDR3 consists of 16 residues. The CDR3 region is CAWSPTWASGAYEQYF. The CDR3 DNA sequence: TGTGCCTGGAGCCCTACATGGGCTAGCGGCGCCTACGAGCAGTACTTC.

Judged by abundance, this clonotype is medium-sized. The rearrangement joins TRBV29-1 to TRBJ2-1; weak D call: TRBD1 (6 bases). Trimming left V 4 bases short and J 9 bases short, with 16 bases between. The CDR3 is 13 amino acids. Germline-derived CDR1 and CDR2 are SQVTM and ANQGSEA. In DNA, the CDR3 is TGCAGCGTTGTGAGACAGGTCTTCGGTGAGCAGTTCTTC. This encodes CSVVRQVFGEQFF.

V usage is TRBV4-2 and J usage is TRBJ2-7, with D unresolved. Trimming removed 0 bases at V and 9 bases at J, with 3 bases between. The CDR3 consists of 10 residues. Germline-derived CDR1 and CDR2 are LGHNA and YNFKEQ. The CDR3: CASSQDGQYF. DNA of the CDR3: TGTGCCAGCAGCCAAGACGGGCAGTACTTC.

The chain combines TRBV14 with TRBJ1-1; D not certain. In germline, CDR1 is SGHDN, CDR2 FVKESK. Trimming pared 0 bases from V and 3 bases from J, leaving 11 bases between. The CDR3 runs to 15 residues. The CDR3 protein is CASSQDAGLDTEAFF. DNA for the CDR3: TGTGCCAGCAGCCAAGACGCAGGATTGGACACTGAAGCTTTCTTT.

Comment on this clonotype: This may arise from a read error, as a much more abundant clone is one base away. The gene calls are TRBV29-1 and TRBJ1-2; 8 nucleotides agree with TRBD1. This CDR3 comprises 12 residues. Per the germline V gene, CDR1 is SQVTM and CDR2 is ANQGSEA. The CDR3 sequence: CSAGQGNYGNTF. The CDR3 DNA reads TGCAGCGCCGGACAGGGTAACTATGGCAACACCTTC.

This clonotype is medium-sized (0.01 to 0.1%). The chain employs TRBV4-2 and TRBJ1-4; a possible D gene is TRBD1 (6 bases). V shed 3 bases and J shed 8 bases, with 19 bases lying between them. Germline CDR1 reads LGHNA; CDR2 reads YNFKEQ. The CDR3 totals 16 residues. CDR3 amino acids: CASSHATGTLREKLFF. In DNA form, the CDR3 reads TGTGCCAGCAGCCATGCTACAGGGACCTTAAGGGAAAAACTGTTTTTT.